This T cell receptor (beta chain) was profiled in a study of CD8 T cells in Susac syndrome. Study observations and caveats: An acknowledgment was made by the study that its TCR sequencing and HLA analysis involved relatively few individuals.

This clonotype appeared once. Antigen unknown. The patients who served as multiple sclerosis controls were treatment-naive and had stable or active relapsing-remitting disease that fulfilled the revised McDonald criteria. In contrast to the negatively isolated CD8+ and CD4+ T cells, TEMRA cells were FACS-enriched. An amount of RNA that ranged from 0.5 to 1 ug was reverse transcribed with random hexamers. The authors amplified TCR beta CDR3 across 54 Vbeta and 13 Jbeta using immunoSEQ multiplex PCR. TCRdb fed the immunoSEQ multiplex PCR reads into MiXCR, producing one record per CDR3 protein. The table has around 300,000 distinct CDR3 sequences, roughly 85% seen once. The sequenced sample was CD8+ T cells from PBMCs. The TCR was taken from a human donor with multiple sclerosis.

This CDR3 reads CASASRTSPISFQETQYF. In DNA, the CDR3 is TGTGCCAGCGCTTCTCGGACTAGCCCAATTTCTTTCCAAGAGACCCAGTACTTC. J is TRBJ2-5 and V is TRBV6-1; 8 bases map to TRBD2. The germline V gene encodes CDR1 MNHNS and CDR2 SASEGT. V lost 8 bases and J lost 1; bases outside the gene matches: 18. This CDR3 spans 18 amino acids.